This T cell receptor (beta chain) was recorded in a study of shared clonotypes between healthy human individuals. Looked up from germline, CDR1 is MNHEY and CDR2 is SMNVEV (reference sequence). The CDR3 sequence is 14 residues long. V was cut by 3 bases and J by 8 bases, with 16 bases left in between. Here immunoSEQ multiplex PCR was the method, and the copy in TCRdb shows in-frame clones only, minus some. The sample lists about 800,000 clones, around 96% seen once, with about 0.25% in the top ten. As defined, naive CD8 cells were CD45RO-negative and positively selected for CCR7, with terminally differentiated effector memory CD45RA+ cells excluded.

The gene calls are TRBV27 and TRBJ2-5; D may be TRBD1 or TRBD2 (5 bases each). The material sequenced was naive CD8+ T cells sorted from blood. The TCR was taken from a man aged 25 to 45 in good health. The CDR3 protein is CASSLGRPPSTQYF. The CDR3 region has the DNA TGTGCCAGCAGTTTGGGACGCCCCCCAAGCACCCAGTACTTC.